The 14 T cell receptor beta chains below come from one sample, sequenced in a study of PD-1 blockade in classical Hodgkin lymphoma. Produced via immunoSEQ multiplex PCR; TCRdb's table is partial and in-frame only. The sample shows approximately 14,000 clones, over 80% of them seen only once. In every patient, relapse followed autologous stem cell transplantation, while exposure to brentuximab vedotin differed. The sequenced sample was peripheral blood mononuclear cells (PBMCs), obtained at baseline. Source of these receptors: a human donor with classical Hodgkin lymphoma.

The V and J genes are TRBV7-6 and TRBJ2-5, with TRBD2 as a possible D gene (7 bases). This CDR3 region has 17 residues. Trimming shortened V by 2 bases and J by 4 bases, and 20 bases separated the two germline ends. Germline V gives CDR1 SGHVS, CDR2 FNYEAQ. As DNA, the CDR3 is TGTGCCAGCAGCTTAATAGGGGGGGACGGAATCTCAGAGACCCAGTACTTC. It translates to CASSLIGGDGISETQYF.

V is TRBV6-5 and J is TRBJ2-1; tentative D call: TRBD1 (6 bases). Trimming took 5 bases from V and 9 from J, leaving 14 bases between them. The CDR3 contains 13 residues. In germline, CDR1 is MNHEY, CDR2 SVGAGI. Here the CDR3 DNA reads TGTGCCAGCAGTGCATCCTACAGGGCTGAGCAGTTCTTC. Residues: CASSASYRAEQFF.

This chain joins TRBV25-1 and TRBJ1-2, with D uncertain. This CDR3 has 15 residues. The V and J ends lost 2 bases and 4 bases respectively, with 14 bases between them. Germline assignment: CDR1 MGHDK and CDR2 SYGVNS. The CDR3 is CASSEMGGQTYGYTF. As DNA, the CDR3 is TGTGCCAGCAGTGAAATGGGTGGGCAGACCTATGGCTACACCTTC.

Worth noting for this clone: At the DNA level, this CDR3 is encoded by other sequences in the same sample as well. The rearrangement links TRBV7-8 to TRBJ2-7, with unresolved D. This CDR3 comprises 15 residues. V lost 2 bases, J lost 0 bases, and 11 bases lay in between. Germline V lookup: CDR1 SGHVS, CDR2 FQNEAQ. The CDR3 region is CASSLFTASSYEQYF. The CDR3 DNA follows: TGTGCCAGCAGCTTATTCACTGCATCCTCCTACGAGCAGTACTTC.

The CDR3 spells CASSSGQFVSEKLFF. CDR3 nucleotide sequence: TGTGCCAGCAGCTCAGGACAGTTTGTCAGTGAAAAACTGTTTTTT. The chain is built from TRBV9 and TRBJ1-4; possibly TRBD1 for D (6 bases). Trimming cost V 4 bases and J 7 bases, with 17 bases left between them. The CDR3 length is 15 residues. The germline V gene encodes CDR1 SGDLS and CDR2 YYNGEE.

The V gene is TRBV4-3, the J gene TRBJ2-2, with D perhaps given as TRBD1 or TRBD2 (6 bases each). The CDR3 is 14 amino acids. Germline CDR1 is LGHNA and CDR2 is YSLEER. The ends were cut back, 4 bases at V and 6 bases at J, with 12 bases in the middle. This chain's CDR3 is CASSPPGAAGELFF. In nucleotides, the CDR3 is TGCGCCAGCAGCCCCCCGGGGGCAGCCGGGGAGCTGTTTTTT.

The genes are TRBV5-1 and TRBJ1-2, with D unresolved. The V end lost 0 bases, the J end lost 0 bases, and 6 bases lay between the germline ends. Per germline, CDR1 SGHRS and CDR2 YFSETQ. CDR3 length: 14 amino acids. The CDR3 sequence is CASSLETPNYGYTF. Here the CDR3 DNA reads TGCGCCAGCAGCTTGGAGACACCTAACTATGGCTACACCTTC.

The chain uses TRBV5-6 and TRBJ1-5; D is undetermined. Looked up from germline, CDR1 is SGHDT and CDR2 is YYEEEE. Trimming took off 6 bases at V and 0 bases at J, with 4 bases between the two ends. The CDR3 sequence is 12 residues long. CDR3 DNA: TGTGCCAGCACATATAGCAATCAGCCCCAGCATTTT. Encoded protein: CASTYSNQPQHF.

This CDR3 is CASSLAIREAFF. CDR3 in DNA: TGTGCCAGCAGCTTGGCCATCCGCGAAGCTTTCTTT. V gene TRBV5-6 combines with J gene TRBJ1-1, with no clear D. This CDR3 has 12 amino acids. CDR1 and CDR2 from the germline V gene are SGHDT and YYEEEE. The V end lost 0 bases, the J end lost 8 bases, and 8 bases lay between the germline ends. The entire variable domain, with the rest obtained from reference TRBV5-6 and TRBJ1-1, is as follows: DAGVTQSPTHLIKTRGQQVTLRCSPKSGHDTVSWYQQALGQGPQFIFQYYEEEERQRGNFPDRFSGHQFPNYSSELNVNALLLGDSALYLCASSLAIREAFFGQGTRLTVV.

The V call is TRBV29-1, the J call TRBJ2-3; TRBD1 or TRBD2 may be the D gene (5 bases each). Germline values: CDR1 SQVTM, CDR2 ANQGSEA. The CDR3 length is 13 residues. The V and J ends lost 5 bases and 3 bases respectively, with 12 bases between them. The DNA of the CDR3 is TGCAGCGTTACCGGGGACCTTACAGATACGCAGTATTTT. Its translation is CSVTGDLTDTQYF.

The chain employs TRBV30 and TRBJ2-1; D unclear. Germline V gives CDR1 GTSNPN, CDR2 SVGIG (reference sequence). CDR3 size: 11 residues. The ends were cut back, 6 bases at V and 4 bases at J, with 7 bases in the middle. In nucleotides, the CDR3 is TGTGCCTGTATACAATACAATGAGCAGTTCTTC. It yields the protein CACIQYNEQFF.

The V call is TRBV18, the J call TRBJ2-2; D perhaps matches TRBD2 (5 bases). The CDR3 runs 15 residues. Between the trimmed V and J ends, which lost 8 bases and 6 bases, there was a span of 19 bases. From germline, CDR1 is KGHSH and CDR2 LQKENI. CDR3 in DNA: TGTGCCAGCCCAAGAGGGAATTCCAACGCCGGGGAGCTGTTTTTT. Protein sequence: CASPRGNSNAGELFF.

This chain uses TRBV27 with TRBJ2-7; 7 bases are a match to TRBD1. The CDR3 is 14 amino acids. Trimming removed 5 bases from V and 1 base from J; junction bases left unmatched: 5. Germline loops: CDR1 MNHEY, CDR2 SMNVEV (reference sequence). CDR3 in DNA: TGTGCCAGCAGTCCCTTGACAGGGTCCTACGAGCAGTACTTC. Protein: CASSPLTGSYEQYF.

The chain carries TRBV18 and TRBJ1-5; unclear D gene. Germline V gives CDR1 KGHSH, CDR2 LQKENI. Trimming left V 2 bases short and J 3 bases short, with 8 bases between. This CDR3 contains 14 residues. This CDR3 reads CASSPGLDNQPQHF. Written as DNA, the CDR3 is TGTGCCAGCTCACCAGGACTAGACAATCAGCCCCAGCATTTT.